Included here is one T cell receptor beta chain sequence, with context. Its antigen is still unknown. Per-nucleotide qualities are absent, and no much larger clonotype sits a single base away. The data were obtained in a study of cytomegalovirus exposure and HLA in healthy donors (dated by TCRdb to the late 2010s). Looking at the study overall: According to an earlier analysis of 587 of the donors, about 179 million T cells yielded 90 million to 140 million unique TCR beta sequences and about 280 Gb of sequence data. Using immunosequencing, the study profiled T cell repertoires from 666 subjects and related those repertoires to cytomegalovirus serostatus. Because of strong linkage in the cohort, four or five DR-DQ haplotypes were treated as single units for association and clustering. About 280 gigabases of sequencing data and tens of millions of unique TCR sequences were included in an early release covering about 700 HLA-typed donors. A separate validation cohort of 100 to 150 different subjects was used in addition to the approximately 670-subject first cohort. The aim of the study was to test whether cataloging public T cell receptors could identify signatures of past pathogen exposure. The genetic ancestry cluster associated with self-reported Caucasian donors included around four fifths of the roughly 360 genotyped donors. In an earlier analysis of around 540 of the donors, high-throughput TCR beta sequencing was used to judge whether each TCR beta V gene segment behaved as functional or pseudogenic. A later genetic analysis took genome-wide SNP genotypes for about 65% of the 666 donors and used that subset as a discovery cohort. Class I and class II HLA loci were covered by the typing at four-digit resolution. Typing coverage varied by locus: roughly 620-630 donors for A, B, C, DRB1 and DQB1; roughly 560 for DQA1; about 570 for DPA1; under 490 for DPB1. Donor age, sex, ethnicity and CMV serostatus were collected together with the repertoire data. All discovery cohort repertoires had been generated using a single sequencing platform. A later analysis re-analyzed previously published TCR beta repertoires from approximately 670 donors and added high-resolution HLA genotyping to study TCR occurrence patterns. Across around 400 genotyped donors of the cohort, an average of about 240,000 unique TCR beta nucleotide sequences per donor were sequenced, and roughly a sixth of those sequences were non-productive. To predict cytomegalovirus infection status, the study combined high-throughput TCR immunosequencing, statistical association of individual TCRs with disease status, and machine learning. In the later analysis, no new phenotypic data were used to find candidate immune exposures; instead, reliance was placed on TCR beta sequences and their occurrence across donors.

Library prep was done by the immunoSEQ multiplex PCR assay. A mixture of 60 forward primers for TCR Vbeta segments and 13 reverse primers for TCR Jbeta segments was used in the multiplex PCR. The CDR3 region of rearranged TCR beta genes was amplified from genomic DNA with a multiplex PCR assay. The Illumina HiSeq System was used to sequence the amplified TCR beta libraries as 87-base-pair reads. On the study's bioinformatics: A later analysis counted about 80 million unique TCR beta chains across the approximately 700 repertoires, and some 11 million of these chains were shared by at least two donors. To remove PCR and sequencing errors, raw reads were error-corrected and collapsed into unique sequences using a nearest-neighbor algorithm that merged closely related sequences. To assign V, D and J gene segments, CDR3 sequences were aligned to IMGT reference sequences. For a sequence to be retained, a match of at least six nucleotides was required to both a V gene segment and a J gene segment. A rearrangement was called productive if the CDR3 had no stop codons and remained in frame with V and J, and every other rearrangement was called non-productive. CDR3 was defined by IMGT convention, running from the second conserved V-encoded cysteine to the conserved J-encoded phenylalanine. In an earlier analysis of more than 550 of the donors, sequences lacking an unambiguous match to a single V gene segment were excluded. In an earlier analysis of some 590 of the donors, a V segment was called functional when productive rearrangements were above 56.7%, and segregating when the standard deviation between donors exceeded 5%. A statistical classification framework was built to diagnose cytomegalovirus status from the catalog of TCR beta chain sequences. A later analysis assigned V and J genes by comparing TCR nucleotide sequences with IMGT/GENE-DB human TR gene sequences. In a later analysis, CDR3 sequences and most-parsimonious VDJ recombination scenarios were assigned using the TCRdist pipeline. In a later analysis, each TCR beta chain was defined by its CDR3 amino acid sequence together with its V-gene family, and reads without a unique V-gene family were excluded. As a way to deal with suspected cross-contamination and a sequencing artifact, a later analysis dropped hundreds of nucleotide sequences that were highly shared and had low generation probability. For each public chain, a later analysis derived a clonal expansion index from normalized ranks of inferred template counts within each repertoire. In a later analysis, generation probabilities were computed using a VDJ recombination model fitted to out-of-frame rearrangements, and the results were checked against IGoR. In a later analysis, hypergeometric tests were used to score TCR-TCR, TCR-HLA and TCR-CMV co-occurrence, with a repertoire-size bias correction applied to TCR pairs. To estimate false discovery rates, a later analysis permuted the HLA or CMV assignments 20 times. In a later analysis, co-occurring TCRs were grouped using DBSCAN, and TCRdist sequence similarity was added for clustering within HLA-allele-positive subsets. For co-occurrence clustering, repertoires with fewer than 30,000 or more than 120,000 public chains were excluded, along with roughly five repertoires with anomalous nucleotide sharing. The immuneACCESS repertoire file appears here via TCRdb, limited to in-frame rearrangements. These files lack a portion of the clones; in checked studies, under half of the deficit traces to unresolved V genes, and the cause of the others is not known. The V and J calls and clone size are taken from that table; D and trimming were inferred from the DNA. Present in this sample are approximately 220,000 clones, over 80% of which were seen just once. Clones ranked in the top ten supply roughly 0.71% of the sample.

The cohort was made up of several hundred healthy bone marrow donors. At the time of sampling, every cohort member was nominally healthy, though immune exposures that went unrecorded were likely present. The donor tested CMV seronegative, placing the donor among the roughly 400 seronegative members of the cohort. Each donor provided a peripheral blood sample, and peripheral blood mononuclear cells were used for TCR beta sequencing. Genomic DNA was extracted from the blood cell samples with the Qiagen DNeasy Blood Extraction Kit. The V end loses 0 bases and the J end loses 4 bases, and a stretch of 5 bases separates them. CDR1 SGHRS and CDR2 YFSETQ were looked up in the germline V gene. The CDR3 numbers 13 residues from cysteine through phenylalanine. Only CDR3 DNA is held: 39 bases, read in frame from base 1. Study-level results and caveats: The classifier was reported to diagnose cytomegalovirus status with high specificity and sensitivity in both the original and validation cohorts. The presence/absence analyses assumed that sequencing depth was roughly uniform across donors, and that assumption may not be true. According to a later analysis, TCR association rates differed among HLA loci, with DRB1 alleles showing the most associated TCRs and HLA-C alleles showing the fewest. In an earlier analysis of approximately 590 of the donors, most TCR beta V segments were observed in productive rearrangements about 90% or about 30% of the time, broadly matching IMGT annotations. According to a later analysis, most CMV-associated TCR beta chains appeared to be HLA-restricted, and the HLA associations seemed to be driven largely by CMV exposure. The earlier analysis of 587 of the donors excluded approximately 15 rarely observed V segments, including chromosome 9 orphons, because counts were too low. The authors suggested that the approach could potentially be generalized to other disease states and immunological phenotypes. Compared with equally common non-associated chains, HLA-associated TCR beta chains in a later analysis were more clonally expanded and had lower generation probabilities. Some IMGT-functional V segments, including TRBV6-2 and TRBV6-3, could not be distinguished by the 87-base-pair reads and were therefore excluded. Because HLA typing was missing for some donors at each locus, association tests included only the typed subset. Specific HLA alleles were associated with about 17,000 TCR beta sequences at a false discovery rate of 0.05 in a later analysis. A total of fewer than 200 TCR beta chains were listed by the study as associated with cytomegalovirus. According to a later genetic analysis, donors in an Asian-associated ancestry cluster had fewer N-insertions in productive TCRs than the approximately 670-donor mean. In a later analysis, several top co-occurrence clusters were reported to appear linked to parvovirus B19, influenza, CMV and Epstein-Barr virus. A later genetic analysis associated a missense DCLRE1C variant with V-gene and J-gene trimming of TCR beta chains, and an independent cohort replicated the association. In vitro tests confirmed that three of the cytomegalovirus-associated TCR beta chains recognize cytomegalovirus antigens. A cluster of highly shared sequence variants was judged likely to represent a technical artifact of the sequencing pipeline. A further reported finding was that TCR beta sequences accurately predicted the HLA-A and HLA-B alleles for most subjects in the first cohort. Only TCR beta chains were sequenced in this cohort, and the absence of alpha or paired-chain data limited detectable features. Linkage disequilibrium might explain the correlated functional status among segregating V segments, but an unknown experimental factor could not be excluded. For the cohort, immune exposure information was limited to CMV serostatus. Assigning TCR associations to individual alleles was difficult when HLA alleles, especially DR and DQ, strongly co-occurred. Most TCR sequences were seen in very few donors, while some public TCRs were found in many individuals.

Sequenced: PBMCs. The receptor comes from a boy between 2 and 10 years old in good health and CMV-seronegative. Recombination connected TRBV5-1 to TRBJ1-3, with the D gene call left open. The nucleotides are TGCGCCAGCAGCTTGGGAGGCGGAAACACCATATATTTT. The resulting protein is CASSLGGGNTIYF.